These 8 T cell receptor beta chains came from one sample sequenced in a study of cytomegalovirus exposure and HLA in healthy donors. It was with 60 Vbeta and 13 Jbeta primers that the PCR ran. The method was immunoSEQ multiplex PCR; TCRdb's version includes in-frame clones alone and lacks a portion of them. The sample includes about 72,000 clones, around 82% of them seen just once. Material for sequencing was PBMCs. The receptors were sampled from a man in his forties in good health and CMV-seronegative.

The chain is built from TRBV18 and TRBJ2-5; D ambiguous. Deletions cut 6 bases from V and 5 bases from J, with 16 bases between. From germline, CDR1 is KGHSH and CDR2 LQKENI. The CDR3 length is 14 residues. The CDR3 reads CASSDGLWKETQYF. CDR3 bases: TGTGCCAGCTCCGACGGGTTATGGAAGGAGACCCAGTACTTC. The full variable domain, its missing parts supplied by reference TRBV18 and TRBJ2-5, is NAGVMQNPRHLVRRRGQEARLRCSPMKGHSHVYWYRQLPEEGLKFMVYLQKENIIDESGMPKERFSAEFPKEGPSILRIQQVVRGDSAAYFCASSDGLWKETQYFGPGTRLLVL.

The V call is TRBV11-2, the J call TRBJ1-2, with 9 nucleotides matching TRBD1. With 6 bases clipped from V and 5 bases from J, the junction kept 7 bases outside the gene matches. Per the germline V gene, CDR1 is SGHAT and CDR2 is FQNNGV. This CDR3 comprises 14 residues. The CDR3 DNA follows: TGTGCCAGCAGTTACGACAGGGGGGATTATGGCTACACCTTC. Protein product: CASSYDRGDYGYTF.

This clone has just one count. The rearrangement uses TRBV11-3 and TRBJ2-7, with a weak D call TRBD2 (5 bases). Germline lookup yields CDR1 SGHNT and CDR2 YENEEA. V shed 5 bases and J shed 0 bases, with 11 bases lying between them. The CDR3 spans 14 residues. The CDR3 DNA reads TGTGCCAGCAGCACTTTCCGGGACTCCTACGAGCAGTACTTC. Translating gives CASSTFRDSYEQYF.

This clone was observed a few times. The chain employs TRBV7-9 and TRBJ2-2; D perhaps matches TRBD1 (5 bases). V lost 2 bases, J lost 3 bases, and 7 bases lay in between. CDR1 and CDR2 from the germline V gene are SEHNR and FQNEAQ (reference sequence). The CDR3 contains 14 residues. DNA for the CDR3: TGTGCCAGCAGCTTACGCAGGGACACCGGGGAGCTGTTTTTT. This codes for CASSLRRDTGELFF.

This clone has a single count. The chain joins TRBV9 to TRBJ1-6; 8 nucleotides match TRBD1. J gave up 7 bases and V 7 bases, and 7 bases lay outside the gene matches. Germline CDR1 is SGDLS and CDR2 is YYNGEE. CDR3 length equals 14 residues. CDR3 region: CASGTGGNNSPLHF. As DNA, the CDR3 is TGTGCCAGCGGCACAGGGGGGAACAATTCACCCCTCCACTTT. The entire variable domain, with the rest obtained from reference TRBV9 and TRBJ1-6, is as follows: DSGVTQTPKHLITATGQRVTLRCSPRSGDLSVYWYQQSLDQGLQFLIQYYNGEERAKGNILERFSAQQFPDLHSELNLSSLELGDSALYFCASGTGGNNSPLHFGNGTRLTVT.

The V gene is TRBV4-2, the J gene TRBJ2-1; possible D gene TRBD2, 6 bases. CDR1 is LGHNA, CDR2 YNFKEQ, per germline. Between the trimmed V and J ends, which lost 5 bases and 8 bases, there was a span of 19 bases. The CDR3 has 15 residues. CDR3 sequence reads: CASSARDRTMDEQFF. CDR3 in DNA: TGTGCCAGCAGCGCCCGGGACCGGACTATGGATGAGCAGTTCTTC.

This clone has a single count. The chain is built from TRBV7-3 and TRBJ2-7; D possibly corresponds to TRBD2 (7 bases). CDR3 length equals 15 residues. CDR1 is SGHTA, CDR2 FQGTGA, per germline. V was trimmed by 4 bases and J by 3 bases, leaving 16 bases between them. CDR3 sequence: CASSSLGGQGYEQYF. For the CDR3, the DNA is TGTGCCAGCAGCTCCTTGGGGGGGCAAGGCTACGAGCAGTACTTC.

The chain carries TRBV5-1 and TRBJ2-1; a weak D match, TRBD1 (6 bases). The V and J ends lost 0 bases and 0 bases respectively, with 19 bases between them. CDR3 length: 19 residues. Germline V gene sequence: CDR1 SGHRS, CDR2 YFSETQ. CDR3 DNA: TGCGCCAGCAGCTTGGAGAGACAGGCGGCCCTTCGCTCCTACAATGAGCAGTTCTTC. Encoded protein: CASSLERQAALRSYNEQFF.